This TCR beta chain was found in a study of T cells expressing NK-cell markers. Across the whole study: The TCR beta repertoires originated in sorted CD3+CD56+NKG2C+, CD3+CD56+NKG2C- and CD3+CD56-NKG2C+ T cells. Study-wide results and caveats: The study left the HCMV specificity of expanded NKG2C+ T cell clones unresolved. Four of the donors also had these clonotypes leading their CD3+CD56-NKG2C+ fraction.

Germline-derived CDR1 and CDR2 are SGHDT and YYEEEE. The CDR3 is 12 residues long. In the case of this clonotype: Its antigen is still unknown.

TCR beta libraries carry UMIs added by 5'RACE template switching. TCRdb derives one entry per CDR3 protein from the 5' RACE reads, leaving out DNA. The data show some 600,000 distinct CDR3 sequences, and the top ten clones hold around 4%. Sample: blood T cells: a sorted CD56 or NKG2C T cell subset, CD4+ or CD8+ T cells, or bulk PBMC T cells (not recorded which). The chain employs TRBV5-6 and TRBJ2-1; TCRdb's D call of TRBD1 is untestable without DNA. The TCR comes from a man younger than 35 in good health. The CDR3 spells CASSLVGSQQFF.